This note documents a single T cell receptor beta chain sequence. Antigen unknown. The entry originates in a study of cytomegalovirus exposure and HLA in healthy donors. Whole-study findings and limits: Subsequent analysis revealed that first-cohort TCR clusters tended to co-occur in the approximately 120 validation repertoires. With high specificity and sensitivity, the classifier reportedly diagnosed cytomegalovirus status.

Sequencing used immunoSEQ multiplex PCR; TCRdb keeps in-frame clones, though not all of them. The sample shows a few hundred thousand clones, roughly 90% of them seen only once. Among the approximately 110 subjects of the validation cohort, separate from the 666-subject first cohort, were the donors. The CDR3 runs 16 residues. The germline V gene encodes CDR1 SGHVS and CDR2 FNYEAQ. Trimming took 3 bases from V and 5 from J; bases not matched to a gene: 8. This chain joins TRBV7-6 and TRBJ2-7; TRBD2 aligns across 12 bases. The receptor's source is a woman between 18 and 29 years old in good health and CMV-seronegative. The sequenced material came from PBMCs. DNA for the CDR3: TGTGCCAGCAGCTTGACGACTAGCGGGAGTCGGGACGAGCAGTACTTC. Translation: CASSLTTSGSRDEQYF.